The rows below give T cell receptor beta chains drawn from one sample of a study of shared clonotypes between healthy human individuals. The repertoire was sequenced with immunoSEQ multiplex PCR; TCRdb's copy has only in-frame clones and lacks some. Here the sample spans approximately 1,000,000 clones, about four fifths being singletons. Sequencing was carried out using memory CD4+ T cells from PBMCs. The receptors stem from a man younger than 35 in good health. Some clones in this sample may be carry-over from other donors' samples. CDR3s include the opening cysteine and the closing phenylalanine or tryptophan. The order of the fields is J gene, D gene, clone size, V gene, CDR3 DNA, CDR3 protein. The D gene is left open where the match is weak. Expanded clones are given a class, and other clones once, few, many or no size at all.

TRBJ1-2,TRBD1,many,TRBV5-1,TGCGCCAGCAGCCAACGGACAGGGGCTGTCTCGGGCTATGGCTACACCTTC,CASSQRTGAVSGYGYTF
TRBJ2-3,-,-,TRBV7-9,TGTGCCAGCAGCGTTATGTTGGAAGATACGCAGTATTTT,CASSVMLEDTQYF
TRBJ2-7,-,-,TRBV5-1,TGCGCCAGCAGCCCCGACCTAGCGTCTGGTGCTTACGAGCAGTACTTC,CASSPDLASGAYEQYF
TRBJ2-7,TRBD1,-,TRBV28,TGTGCCAGCAGCTCTGGACAGGCGCCAGGGACCTACGAGCAGTACTTC,CASSSGQAPGTYEQYF
TRBJ2-7,-,-,TRBV15,TGTGCCACCAGCAGAGGCAGGTACGAGCAGTACTTC,CATSRGRYEQYF
TRBJ1-2,TRBD1,-,TRBV28,TGTGCCAGCAGTTCGCCGGGACAGCGCAACTATGGCTACACCTTC,CASSSPGQRNYGYTF
TRBJ1-2,TRBD1,-,TRBV30,TGTGCCTGGAGTGCGGGACAGGGGGCGGGTGGCTACACCTTC,CAWSAGQGAGGYTF
TRBJ1-2,-,-,TRBV14,TGTGCCAGCAGCCAACTCAGGCAGGGCTCTAACTATGGCTACACCTTC,CASSQLRQGSNYGYTF
TRBJ2-2,TRBD1,-,TRBV9,TGTGCCAGCAGCGTAGCCGGGACAGGGCGAACCGGGGAGCTGTTTTTT,CASSVAGTGRTGELFF
TRBJ2-7,TRBD1,-,TRBV6-1,TGTGCCAGCAGTTTGCGACAGGGGTTCTCCTACGAGCAGTACTTC,CASSLRQGFSYEQYF
TRBJ1-4,TRBD1,-,TRBV14,TGTGCCAGCAAGAGGGGACAGGGCGAAAAACTGTTTTTT,CASKRGQGEKLFF
TRBJ2-3,TRBD2,few,TRBV5-4,TGTGCCAGCAGCTTCCGGACTAGTCCAGGGACGCAGTATTTT,CASSFRTSPGTQYF
TRBJ2-5,-,many,TRBV9,TGTGCCAGCAGCAAGGAAGGGGGAACGACCCAGTACTTC,CASSKEGGTTQYF
TRBJ2-2,-,-,TRBV7-9,TGTGCCAGCAAACGAGCGGCGAACACCGGGGAGCTGTTTTTT,CASKRAANTGELFF
TRBJ1-2,TRBD1,-,TRBV19,TGTGCCACCTCGACAGGGTCAGGGTATGGCTACACCTTC,CATSTGSGYGYTF
TRBJ1-3,-,-,TRBV9,TGTGCCAGCAGCCCTTGGGGCCAAGGAAACACCATATATTTT,CASSPWGQGNTIYF
TRBJ1-2,-,few,TRBV5-1,TGCGCCAGCAGCTTGGGAGGGACATCCTGGGGCTACACCTTC,CASSLGGTSWGYTF
TRBJ1-3,-,-,TRBV6-5,TGTGCCAGCAGTTACTCGACCGGGAGGATTGGAAACACCATATATTTT,CASSYSTGRIGNTIYF
TRBJ2-1,TRBD1,-,TRBV5-6,TGTGCCAGCAGCTTCCGGACAGGGGGCTGGGATGAGCAGTTCTTC,CASSFRTGGWDEQFF
TRBJ2-1,-,-,TRBV7-3,TGTGCCAGCAGCTTAGGTAGCTACAATGAGCAGTTCTTC,CASSLGSYNEQFF
TRBJ2-1,-,-,TRBV14,TGTGCCAGCAGCCAAGAGATGGGGGCGGAGCAGTTCTTC,CASSQEMGAEQFF
TRBJ2-3,-,-,TRBV7-9,TGTGCCAGTACGCCGTCAAGCCGCACAGATACGCAGTATTTT,CASTPSSRTDTQYF
TRBJ1-6,TRBD1,-,TRBV30,TGTGCCTGGGGGGACAGACGGAATTCACCCCTCCACTTT,CAWGDRRNSPLHF
TRBJ1-1,TRBD1,-,TRBV19,TGTGCCAGTAGACTCGGGACAGGTCCGGGTGCTTTCTTT,CASRLGTGPGAFF
TRBJ2-2,-,-,TRBV2,TGTGCCAGCAAGTATACCGGGGAGCTGTTTTTT,CASKYTGELFF
TRBJ2-7,-,-,TRBV28,TGTGCCAGCAGTTCTAGCAGGGACGAGCAGTACTTC,CASSSSRDEQYF
TRBJ2-7,TRBD1,-,TRBV6-6,TGTGCCAGCAGTCCTAGACCGGGACAGGGCTACGAGCAGTACTTC,CASSPRPGQGYEQYF
TRBJ1-1,-,-,TRBV27,TGTGCCAGCAGTCCTCGACAGGCATCAATGAACACTGAAGCTTTCTTT,CASSPRQASMNTEAFF
TRBJ2-3,-,few,TRBV9,TGTGCCAGCAGCGTAGTTTTTTCGGATACGCAGTATTTT,CASSVVFSDTQYF
TRBJ2-1,TRBD2,many,TRBV6-1,TGTGCCAGCAGTACAGCGGGAGGATCCTACAATGAGCAGTTCTTC,CASSTAGGSYNEQFF
TRBJ1-4,-,-,TRBV28,TGTGCCAGCAGGGGGGCAACTAATGAAAAACTGTTTTTT,CASRGATNEKLFF
TRBJ2-1,TRBD2,once,TRBV5-4,TGTGCCAGCAGCGCGGGGACTAGCGGGAGGGCACGTAATGAGCAGTTCTTC,CASSAGTSGRARNEQFF
TRBJ1-2,-,-,TRBV6-6,TGTGCCAGCACCCCCTTCCGGACCAACTATGGCTACACCTTC,CASTPFRTNYGYTF
TRBJ2-2,TRBD2,-,TRBV9,TGTGCCAGCAGCGGACTAGCGGGAGTAGATACCGGGGAGCTGTTTTTT,CASSGLAGVDTGELFF
TRBJ1-1,-,-,TRBV6-6,TGTGCCAGCAGTTACTCTATGGAGGTTGAAGCTTTCTTT,CASSYSMEVEAFF
TRBJ2-1,-,-,TRBV15,TGTGCCACCAGCCTAAAGGGAGCGGAACAGTTCTTC,CATSLKGAEQFF
TRBJ1-3,TRBD1,-,TRBV28,TGTGCCAGCAGTCCGGGGGGACAGAGCTCTGGAAACACCATATATTTT,CASSPGGQSSGNTIYF
TRBJ2-3,-,-,TRBV6-5,TGTGCCAGCAGAGCGGTGACGCAAGGCACGCAGTATTTT,CASRAVTQGTQYF
TRBJ2-2,TRBD1,-,TRBV30,TGTGCCTGGAAAGTGTGGGGACAGACTCAGAGGACCGGGGAGCTGTTTTTT,CAWKVWGQTQRTGELFF
TRBJ2-2,-,-,TRBV7-9,TGTGCCAGCAGCCAGATGGGAGGTTACACCGGGGAGCTGTTTTTT,CASSQMGGYTGELFF
TRBJ2-1,-,-,TRBV6-1,TGTGCCAGCAGTGCACCTACCTCCTTGGGGGAGCAGTTCTTC,CASSAPTSLGEQFF
TRBJ2-1,-,many,TRBV7-2,TGTGCCAGCAGCTTTCCCGAGGGAGGTCAACAATACAATGAGCAGTTCTTC,CASSFPEGGQQYNEQFF
TRBJ2-1,-,-,TRBV14,TGTGCCAGCAGCCAAGATAGGGGCAATGAGCAGTTCTTC,CASSQDRGNEQFF
TRBJ1-3,-,-,TRBV5-1,TGCGCCAGCAGCTTGACCCTGACGGTCTCTGGAAACACCATATATTTT,CASSLTLTVSGNTIYF
TRBJ1-1,TRBD1,-,TRBV28,TGTGCCAGCAGGGACAGGGGGTCGGGCACTGAAGCTTTCTTT,CASRDRGSGTEAFF